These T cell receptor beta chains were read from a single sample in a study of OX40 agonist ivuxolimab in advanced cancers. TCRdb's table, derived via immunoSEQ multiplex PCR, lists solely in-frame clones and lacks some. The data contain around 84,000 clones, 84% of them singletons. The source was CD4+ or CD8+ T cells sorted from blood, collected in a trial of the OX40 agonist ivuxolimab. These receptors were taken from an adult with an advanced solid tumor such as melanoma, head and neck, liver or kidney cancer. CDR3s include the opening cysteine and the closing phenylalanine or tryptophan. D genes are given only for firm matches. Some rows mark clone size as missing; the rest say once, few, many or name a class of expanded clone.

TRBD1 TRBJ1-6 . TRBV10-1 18 CASSNPDRAGLMYSPLHF
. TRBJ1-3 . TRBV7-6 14 CASSSKRSGNTIYF
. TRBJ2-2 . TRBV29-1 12 CSVAQTAGELFF
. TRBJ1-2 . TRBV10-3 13 CAISEIAWDGYTF
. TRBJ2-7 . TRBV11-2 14 CASSSLRFPYEQYF
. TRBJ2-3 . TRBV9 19 CASSVVHSKGIGGTDTQYF
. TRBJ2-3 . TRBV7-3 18 CASSAHGVGIHSTDTQYF
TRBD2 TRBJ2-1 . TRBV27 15 CASSPRLAGFLEQFF
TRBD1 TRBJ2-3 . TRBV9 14 CASSALDRVDTQYF
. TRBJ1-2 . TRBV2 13 CASNIHGKNGYTF
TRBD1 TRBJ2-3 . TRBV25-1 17 CASSGGTVIPSTDTQYF
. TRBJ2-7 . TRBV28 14 CASSLDTVLYEQYF
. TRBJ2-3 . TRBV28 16 CASSPNLVFSTDTQYF
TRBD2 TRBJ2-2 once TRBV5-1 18 CASSLAPSGGLNTGELFF
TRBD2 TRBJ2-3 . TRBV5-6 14 CASSLGLGTDTQYF
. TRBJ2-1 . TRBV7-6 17 CASSPRGGGNSYNEQFF
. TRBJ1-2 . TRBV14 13 CASSQDFRNGYTF
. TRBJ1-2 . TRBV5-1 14 CASSSYVAGHSYTF
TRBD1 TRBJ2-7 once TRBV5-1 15 CASSVTGGVSYEQYF
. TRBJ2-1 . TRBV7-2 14 CASSIRKEGRYAFF
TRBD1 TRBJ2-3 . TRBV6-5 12 CASSSFRGKVYF
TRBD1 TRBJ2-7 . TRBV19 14 CASSRQGKHYEQYF
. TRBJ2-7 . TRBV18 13 CASSPAEDYEQYF
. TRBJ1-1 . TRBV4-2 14 CASSQDVEGVEAFF
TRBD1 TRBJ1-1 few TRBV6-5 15 CASSYSRQGDTEAFF
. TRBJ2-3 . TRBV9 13 CASSVASPDTQYF
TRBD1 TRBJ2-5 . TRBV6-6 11 CASSPGQGWYF
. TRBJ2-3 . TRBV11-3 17 CASSLGSRTSPTDTQYF
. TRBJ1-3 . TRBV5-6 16 CASSSPPGRSGNTIYF
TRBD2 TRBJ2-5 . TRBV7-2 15 CASSPRTGGPETQYF
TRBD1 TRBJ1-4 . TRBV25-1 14 CASSEHRGNEKLFF
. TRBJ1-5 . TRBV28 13 CASLGSSNQPQHF
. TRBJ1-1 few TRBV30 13 CAWNRGTGTEAFF
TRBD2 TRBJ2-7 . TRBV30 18 CAWSSQRLAGGFSYEQYF
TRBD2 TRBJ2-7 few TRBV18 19 CASSPRPLGLAGAAYEQYF
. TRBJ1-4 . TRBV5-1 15 CASSLWDTPNEKLFF
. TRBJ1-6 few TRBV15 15 CATSRDQGFNSPLHF
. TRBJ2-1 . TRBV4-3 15 CASSQDPTDRNEQFF
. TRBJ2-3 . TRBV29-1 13 CSADGGRTDTQYF
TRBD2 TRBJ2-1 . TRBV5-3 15 CARSFCGGTSSEQFF
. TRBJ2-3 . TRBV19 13 CASSRPGTDTQYF
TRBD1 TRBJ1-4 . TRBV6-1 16 CASSELQGATNEKLFF
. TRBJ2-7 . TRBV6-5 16 CASSYSIGGSSYEQYF
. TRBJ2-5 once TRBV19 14 CASSIGGQQETQYF
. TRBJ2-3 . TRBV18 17 CASSPGSGAGATDTQYF
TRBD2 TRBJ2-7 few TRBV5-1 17 CASSKNEGLAGGGEQYF
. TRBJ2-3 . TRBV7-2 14 CASSLGYDTDTQYF
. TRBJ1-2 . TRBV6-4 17 CASSGRGTAPPNYGYTF
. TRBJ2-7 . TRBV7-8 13 CASSLDGSYEQYF
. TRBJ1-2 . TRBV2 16 CASRALGAIIDYGYTF